The next 9 T cell receptor beta chains were all read from a single sample in a study of blood T cells in healthy people across ages. PCR was performed a second time for about 6 to 11 cycles using a sample-barcoded 5' primer and a J-beta primer mix. TCRdb redid the calling of the 5' RACE reads with MiXCR, one entry per CDR3 protein. The sample contains 710,000 or so distinct CDR3 sequences, 20% to 25% of which appear only once. Sequencing was carried out using blood. These receptors all come from a man aged 70-80 years in good health.

The chain combines TRBV12-3 or TRBV12-4 with TRBJ1-4; D is possibly TRBD1 (5 bases). V gave up 7 bases and J gave up 14 bases, with 14 bases separating them. The CDR3 is 11 residues long. The CDR3 is CASTPGGRLFF. The DNA of the CDR3 is TGTGCCAGCACCCCCGGGGGGAGGCTGTTTTTT.

The rearrangement uses TRBV14 and TRBJ1-2; D remains unclear. Trimming cost V 0 bases and J 4 bases, with 9 bases left between them. Germline lookup yields CDR1 SGHDN and CDR2 FVKESK. The CDR3 is 14 residues long. The CDR3 protein is CASSQDLHSYGYTF. The CDR3 DNA follows: TGTGCCAGCAGCCAAGATCTCCACAGCTATGGCTACACCTTC.

CDR3: CASSSGLYTDTQYF. In nucleotides, the CDR3 is TGTGCCAGCAGTTCGGGATTATACACAGATACGCAGTATTTT. J is TRBJ2-3 and V is TRBV6-2 or TRBV6-3; tentative D call: TRBD2 (5 bases). Germline loops: CDR1 MNHEY, CDR2 SVGEGT. This CDR3 has 14 residues. Trimming took 4 bases from V and 2 from J, leaving 10 bases between them.

The rearrangement uses TRBV7-2 and TRBJ2-2; 7 bases agree with TRBD2. V gave up 4 bases and J gave up 2 bases; unmatched junction bases: 7. The CDR3 is 16 residues long. Germline CDR1 reads SGHTA; CDR2 reads FQGNSA. The CDR3 here is CASSSREGPNTGELFF. CDR3 DNA: TGTGCCAGCAGCTCAAGGGAGGGGCCTAACACCGGGGAGCTGTTTTTT.

This rearrangement joins TRBV7-9 to TRBJ2-5; the match to TRBD2 covers 8 bases. The CDR3 is made up of 18 amino acids. The germline V gene has CDR1 SEHNR and CDR2 FQNEAQ (reference sequence). V dropped 1 base and J dropped 5; count of bases not matched to a gene: 15. The CDR3 DNA sequence: TGTGCCAGCAGCTTAGTTGGACCTACGGGACTAGTCGGTGAGACCCAGTACTTC. The encoded protein is CASSLVGPTGLVGETQYF.

This clonotype was detected many times. The chain links TRBV29-1 to TRBJ2-7; possible D gene TRBD1, 6 bases. Trimming stripped 7 bases from V and 6 bases from J, with 13 bases between. The CDR3 sequence is 11 residues long. Germline CDR1 SQVTM, CDR2 ANQGSEA. The CDR3 coding sequence is TGCAGCGCTATACAGGGTGGCGAGCAGTACGTC. It codes for CSAIQGGEQYV.

This sequence joins TRBV7-9 and TRBJ2-5, with 7 bases matching TRBD1. V dropped 5 bases and J dropped 5; count of bases not matched to a gene: 8. Germline V gene data show CDR1 as SEHNR and CDR2 as FQNEAQ (reference sequence). The length of the CDR3 is 14 residues. The CDR3 DNA reads TGTGCCAGCAGCCCGACGACAGGGTCGGAGACCCAGTACTTC. Protein product: CASSPTTGSETQYF. Together with reference TRBV7-9 and TRBJ2-5, the CDR3 gives the full variable domain: DTGVSQNPRHKITKRGQNVTFRCDPISEHNRLYWYRQTLGQGPEFLTYFQNEAQLEKSRLLSDRFSAERPKGSFSTLEIQRTEQGDSAMYLCASSPTTGSETQYFGPGTRLLVL.

At least ten counts were recorded for this clonotype. The chain has TRBV5-1 and TRBJ2-5; D is unclear. The CDR3 totals 12 residues. Trimming removed 0 bases from V and 1 base from J, with 1 base in between. CDR1 is SGHRS, CDR2 YFSETQ, per germline. DNA for the CDR3: TGCGCCAGCAGCTTGGCCCAAGAGACCCAGTACTTC. Translated, it gives CASSLAQETQYF.

The V call is TRBV18, the J call TRBJ1-1, with unresolved D. The V and J ends lost 2 bases and 10 bases respectively, with 17 bases between them. The CDR3 extends over 14 amino acids. Germline values: CDR1 KGHSH, CDR2 LQKENI. The CDR3 loop reads CASSPNPPANPAFF. CDR3 DNA: TGTGCCAGCTCACCAAATCCCCCGGCGAATCCAGCTTTCTTT. Combining the CDR3 with reference TRBV18 and TRBJ1-1 gives the whole variable domain NAGVMQNPRHLVRRRGQEARLRCSPMKGHSHVYWYRQLPEEGLKFMVYLQKENIIDESGMPKERFSAEFPKEGPSILRIQQVVRGDSAAYFCASSPNPPANPAFFGQGTRLTVV.